Sequencing of this T cell receptor (beta chain) was carried out in a study of cytomegalovirus exposure and HLA in healthy donors. About the study: It was reported in a later analysis that the 100 to 150 validation repertoires used the same platform as the roughly 640 first-cohort repertoires.

This table comes from immunoSEQ multiplex PCR, and its TCRdb copy is limited to in-frame clones, with some not included. The sample records approximately 160,000 clones, roughly 89% being singletons. Study-wide results and limits: Reportedly, diagnosis of cytomegalovirus status by the classifier showed high specificity and sensitivity.

As for this clone: Antigen unknown.

V lost 1 base and J 1 base, leaving 9 bases between the germline ends. The length of the CDR3 is 15 residues. Germline values: CDR1 SGHDT, CDR2 YYEEEE. The TCR originated in a woman aged 18 to 35 in good health and CMV-seropositive. The material sequenced was PBMCs. This chain connects TRBV5-6 to TRBJ1-5; perhaps TRBD1 as D (6 bases). CDR3 sequence: CASSLYRVSNQPQHF. CDR3 nucleotides: TGTGCCAGCAGCTTGTACAGGGTAAGCAATCAGCCCCAGCATTTT.